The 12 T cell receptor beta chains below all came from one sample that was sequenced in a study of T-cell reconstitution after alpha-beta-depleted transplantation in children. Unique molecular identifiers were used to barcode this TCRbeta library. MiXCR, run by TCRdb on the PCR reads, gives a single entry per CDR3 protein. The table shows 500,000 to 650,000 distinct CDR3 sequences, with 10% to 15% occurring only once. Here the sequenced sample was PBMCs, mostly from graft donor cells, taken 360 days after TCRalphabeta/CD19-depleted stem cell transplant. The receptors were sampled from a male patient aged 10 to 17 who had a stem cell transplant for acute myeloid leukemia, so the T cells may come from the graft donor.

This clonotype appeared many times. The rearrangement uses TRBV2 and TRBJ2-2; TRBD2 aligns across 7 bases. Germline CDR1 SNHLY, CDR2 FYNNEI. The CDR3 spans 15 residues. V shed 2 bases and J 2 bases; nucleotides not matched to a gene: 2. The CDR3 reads CASSEPSGNTGELFF. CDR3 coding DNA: TGTGCCAGCAGTGAACCTAGCGGCAACACCGGGGAGCTGTTTTTT.

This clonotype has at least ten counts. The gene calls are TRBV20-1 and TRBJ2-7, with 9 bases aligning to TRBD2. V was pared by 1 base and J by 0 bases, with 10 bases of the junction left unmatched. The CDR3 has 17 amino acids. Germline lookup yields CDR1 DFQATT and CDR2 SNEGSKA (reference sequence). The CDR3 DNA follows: TGCAGTGCTAGAGCGGGCAGCGGGAGGTCTAGCTCCTACGAGCAGTACTTC. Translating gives CSARAGSGRSSSYEQYF.

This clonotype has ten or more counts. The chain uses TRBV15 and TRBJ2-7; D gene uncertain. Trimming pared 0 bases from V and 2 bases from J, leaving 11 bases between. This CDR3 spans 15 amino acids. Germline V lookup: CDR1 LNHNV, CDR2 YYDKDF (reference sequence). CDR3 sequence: CATSRDNANAYEQYF. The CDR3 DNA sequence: TGTGCCACCAGCAGAGATAACGCGAACGCCTACGAGCAGTACTTC.

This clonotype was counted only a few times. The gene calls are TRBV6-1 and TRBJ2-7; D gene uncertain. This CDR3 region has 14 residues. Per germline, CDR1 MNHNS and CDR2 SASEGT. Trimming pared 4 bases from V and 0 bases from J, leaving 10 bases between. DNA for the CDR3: TGTGCCAGCAGTGGCCACGGTAGCTCCTACGAGCAGTACTTC. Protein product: CASSGHGSSYEQYF.

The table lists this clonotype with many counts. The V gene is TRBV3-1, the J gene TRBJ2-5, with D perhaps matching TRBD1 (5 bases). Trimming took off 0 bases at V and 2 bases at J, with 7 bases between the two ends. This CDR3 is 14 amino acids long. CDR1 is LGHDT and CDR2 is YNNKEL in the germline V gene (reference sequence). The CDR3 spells CASSQDQGQETQYF. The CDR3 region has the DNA TGTGCCAGCAGCCAAGATCAGGGACAAGAGACCCAGTACTTC.

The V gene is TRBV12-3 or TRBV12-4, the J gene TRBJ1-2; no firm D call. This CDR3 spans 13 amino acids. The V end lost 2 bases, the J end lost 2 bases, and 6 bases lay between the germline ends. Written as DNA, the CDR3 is TGTGCCAGCAGTTTATGGGTAAACTATGGCTACACCTTC. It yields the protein CASSLWVNYGYTF.

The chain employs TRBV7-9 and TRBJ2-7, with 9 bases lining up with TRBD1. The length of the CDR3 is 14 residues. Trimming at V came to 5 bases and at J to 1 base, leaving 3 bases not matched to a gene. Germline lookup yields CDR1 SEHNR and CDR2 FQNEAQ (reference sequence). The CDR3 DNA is TGTGCCAGCAGCCGGACAGGGGTGTCCTACGAGCAGTACTTC. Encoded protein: CASSRTGVSYEQYF.

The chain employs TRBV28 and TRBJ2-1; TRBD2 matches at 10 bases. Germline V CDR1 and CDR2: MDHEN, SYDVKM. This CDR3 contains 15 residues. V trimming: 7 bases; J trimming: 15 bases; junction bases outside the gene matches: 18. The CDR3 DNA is TGTGCCAGCACCCTAGGACTAGCGGCCCCGAGTGGTAGGTTCTTC. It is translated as CASTLGLAAPSGRFF. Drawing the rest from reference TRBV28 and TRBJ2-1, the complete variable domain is DVKVTQSSRYLVKRTGEKVFLECVQDMDHENMFWYRQDPGLGLRLIYFSYDVKMKEKGDIPEGYSVSREKKERFSLILESASTNQTSMYLCASTLGLAAPSGRFFGPGTRLTVL.

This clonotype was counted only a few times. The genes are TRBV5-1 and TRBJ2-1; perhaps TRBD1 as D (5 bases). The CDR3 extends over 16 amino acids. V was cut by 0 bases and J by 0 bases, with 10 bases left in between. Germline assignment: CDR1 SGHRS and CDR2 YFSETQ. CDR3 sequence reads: CASSLARAVSYNEQFF. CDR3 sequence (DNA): TGCGCCAGCAGCTTGGCCAGGGCAGTCTCCTACAATGAGCAGTTCTTC.

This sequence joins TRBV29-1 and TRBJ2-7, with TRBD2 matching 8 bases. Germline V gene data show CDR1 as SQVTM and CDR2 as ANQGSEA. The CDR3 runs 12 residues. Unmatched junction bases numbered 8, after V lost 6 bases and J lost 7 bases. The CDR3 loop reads CSVLAAVGEQYF. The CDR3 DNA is TGCAGCGTACTAGCGGCGGTAGGAGAGCAGTACTTC.

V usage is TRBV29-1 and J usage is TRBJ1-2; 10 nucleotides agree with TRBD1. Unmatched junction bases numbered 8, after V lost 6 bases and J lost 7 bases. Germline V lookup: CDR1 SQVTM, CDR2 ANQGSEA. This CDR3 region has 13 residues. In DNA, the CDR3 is TGCAGCGTGACCGGGACAGGGGTTTCTGGCTACACCTTC. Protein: CSVTGTGVSGYTF.

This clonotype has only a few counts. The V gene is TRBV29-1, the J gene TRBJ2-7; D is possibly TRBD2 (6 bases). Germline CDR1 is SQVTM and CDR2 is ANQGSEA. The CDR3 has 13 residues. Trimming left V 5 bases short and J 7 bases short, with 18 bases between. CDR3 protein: CSVSTGTSGEQYF. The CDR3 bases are TGCAGCGTTTCCACCGGGACTTCGGGAGAGCAGTACTTC.